This T cell receptor (beta chain) was captured by sequencing in a study of CD8 T cells in ankylosing spondylitis. Study outcomes and limitations: Matched ankylosing spondylitis synovial fluid reportedly contained a significantly enriched population of disease-linked clones. Past studies reported some motif variants in reactive arthritis synovial fluid and blood. Among TCR beta sequences, a motif of eight highly homologous variants appeared characteristic of ankylosing spondylitis blood.

Notes on this clonotype: The antigen is undetermined.

Making use of molecular barcodes, quantitative 5'-RACE generated TCR beta libraries. TCRdb recomputed calls from the 5' RACE reads with MiXCR, one row per CDR3 protein. The data show some 840,000 distinct CDR3 sequences, approximately 12% seen once. Sequenced material: blood, either unsorted or a sorted T cell fraction (not recorded which). This receptor was identified in a male donor with ankylosing spondylitis.

The CDR3 nucleotides are TGTGCCAGCAGTGACGGGAAGGGGCTCAGAGATACGCAGTATTTT. Protein product: CASSDGKGLRDTQYF. V usage is TRBV2 and J usage is TRBJ2-3, with D perhaps matching TRBD1 or TRBD2 (5 bases each). From germline, CDR1 is SNHLY and CDR2 FYNNEI. The CDR3 has 15 residues. The ends were cut back, 3 bases at V and 5 bases at J, with 15 bases in the middle.